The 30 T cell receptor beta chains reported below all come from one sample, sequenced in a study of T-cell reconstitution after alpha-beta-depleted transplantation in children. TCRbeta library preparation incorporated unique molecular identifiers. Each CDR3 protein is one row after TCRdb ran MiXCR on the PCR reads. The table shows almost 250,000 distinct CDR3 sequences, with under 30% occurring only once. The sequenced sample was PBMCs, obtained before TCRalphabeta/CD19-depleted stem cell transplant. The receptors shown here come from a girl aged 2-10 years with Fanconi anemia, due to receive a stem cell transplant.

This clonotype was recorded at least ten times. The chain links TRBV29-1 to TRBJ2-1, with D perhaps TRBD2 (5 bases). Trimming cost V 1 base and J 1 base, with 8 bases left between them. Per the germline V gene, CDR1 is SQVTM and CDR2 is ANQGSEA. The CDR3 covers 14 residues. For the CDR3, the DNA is TGCAGCGTTGAAGGTGACTATTCCTACAATGAGCAGTTCTTC. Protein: CSVEGDYSYNEQFF.

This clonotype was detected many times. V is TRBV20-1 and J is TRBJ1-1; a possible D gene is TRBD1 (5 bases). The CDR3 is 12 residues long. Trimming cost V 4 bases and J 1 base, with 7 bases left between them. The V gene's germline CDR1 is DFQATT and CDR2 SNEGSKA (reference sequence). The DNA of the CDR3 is TGCAGTGCTACAGGGTGGAACACTGAAGCTTTCTTT. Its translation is CSATGWNTEAFF.

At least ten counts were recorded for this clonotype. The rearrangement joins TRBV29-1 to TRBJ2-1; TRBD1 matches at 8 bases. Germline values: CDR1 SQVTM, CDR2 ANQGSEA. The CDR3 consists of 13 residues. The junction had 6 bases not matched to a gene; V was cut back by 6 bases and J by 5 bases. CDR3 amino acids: CSVDRGRDNEQFF. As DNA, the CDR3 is TGCAGCGTCGACAGGGGAAGGGACAATGAGCAGTTCTTC.

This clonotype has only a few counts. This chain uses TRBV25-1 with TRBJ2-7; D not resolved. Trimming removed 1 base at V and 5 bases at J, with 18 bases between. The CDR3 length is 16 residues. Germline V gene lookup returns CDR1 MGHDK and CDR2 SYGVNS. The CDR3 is CASSELLGLAIDEQYF. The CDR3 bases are TGTGCCAGCAGTGAATTGCTAGGTCTGGCGATCGACGAGCAGTACTTC.

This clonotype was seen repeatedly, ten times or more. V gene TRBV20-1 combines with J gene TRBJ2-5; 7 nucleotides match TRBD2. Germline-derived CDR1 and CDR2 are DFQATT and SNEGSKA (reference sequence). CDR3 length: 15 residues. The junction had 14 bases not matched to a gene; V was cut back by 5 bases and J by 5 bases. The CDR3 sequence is CSADVQAGSRETQYF. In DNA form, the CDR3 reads TGCAGTGCTGACGTACAAGCGGGGAGCAGGGAGACCCAGTACTTC.

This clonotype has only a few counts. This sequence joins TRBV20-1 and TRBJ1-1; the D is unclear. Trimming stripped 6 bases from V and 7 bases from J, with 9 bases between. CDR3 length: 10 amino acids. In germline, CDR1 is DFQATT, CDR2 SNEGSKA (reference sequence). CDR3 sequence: CSASNIEAFF. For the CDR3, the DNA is TGCAGTGCCTCAAATATTGAAGCTTTCTTT.

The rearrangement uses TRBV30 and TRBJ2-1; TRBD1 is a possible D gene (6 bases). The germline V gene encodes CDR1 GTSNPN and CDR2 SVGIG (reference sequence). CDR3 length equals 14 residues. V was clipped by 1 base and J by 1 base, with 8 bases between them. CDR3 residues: CAWSGQGSYNEQFF. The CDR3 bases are TGTGCCTGGAGTGGTCAGGGGTCCTACAATGAGCAGTTCTTC.

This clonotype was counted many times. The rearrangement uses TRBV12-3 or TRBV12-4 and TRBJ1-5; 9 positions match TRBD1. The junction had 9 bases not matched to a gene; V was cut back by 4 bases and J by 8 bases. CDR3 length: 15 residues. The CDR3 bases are TGTGCCAGCAGTTCCCCCGGGACAGGGATCAAGCCCCAGCATTTT. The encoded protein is CASSSPGTGIKPQHF.

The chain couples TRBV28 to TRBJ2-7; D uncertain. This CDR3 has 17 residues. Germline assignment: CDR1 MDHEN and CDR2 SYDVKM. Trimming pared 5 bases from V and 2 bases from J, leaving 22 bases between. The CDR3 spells CASSRYSVNRGPYEQYF. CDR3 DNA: TGTGCCAGCAGTCGTTACTCGGTGAATAGAGGACCCTACGAGCAGTACTTC.

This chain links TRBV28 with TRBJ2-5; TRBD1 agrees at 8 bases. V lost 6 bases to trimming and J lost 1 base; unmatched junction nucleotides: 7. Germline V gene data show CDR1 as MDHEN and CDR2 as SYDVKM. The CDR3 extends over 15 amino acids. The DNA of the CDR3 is TGTGCCAGCAGCTCGATCAGGGGGCGCCAAGAGACCCAGTACTTC. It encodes CASSSIRGRQETQYF.

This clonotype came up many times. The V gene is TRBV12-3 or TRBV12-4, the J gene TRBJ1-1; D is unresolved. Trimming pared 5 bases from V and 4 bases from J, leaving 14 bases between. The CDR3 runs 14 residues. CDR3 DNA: TGTGCCAGCAGTCCCCCCGGGAAGGGCACTGAAGCTTTCTTT. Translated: CASSPPGKGTEAFF.

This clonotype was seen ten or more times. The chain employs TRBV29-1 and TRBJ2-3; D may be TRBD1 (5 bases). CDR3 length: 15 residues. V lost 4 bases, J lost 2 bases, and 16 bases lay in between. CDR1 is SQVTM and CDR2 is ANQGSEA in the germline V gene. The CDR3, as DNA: TGCAGCGTTGTAGGCAGGGTAGGGGCCACAGATACGCAGTATTTT. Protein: CSVVGRVGATDTQYF.

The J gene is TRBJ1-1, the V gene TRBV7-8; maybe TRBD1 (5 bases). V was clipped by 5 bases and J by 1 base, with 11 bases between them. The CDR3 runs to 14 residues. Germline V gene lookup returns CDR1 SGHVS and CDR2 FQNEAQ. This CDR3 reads CASSADRENTEAFF. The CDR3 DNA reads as TGTGCCAGCAGCGCCGACAGAGAGAACACTGAAGCTTTCTTT.

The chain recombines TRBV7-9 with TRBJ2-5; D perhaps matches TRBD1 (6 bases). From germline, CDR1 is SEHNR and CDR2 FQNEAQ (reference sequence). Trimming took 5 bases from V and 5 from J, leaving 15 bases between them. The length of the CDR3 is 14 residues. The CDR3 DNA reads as TGTGCCAGCAGCGCCCCAGGGGTGAGGGAGACCCAGTACTTC. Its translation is CASSAPGVRETQYF.

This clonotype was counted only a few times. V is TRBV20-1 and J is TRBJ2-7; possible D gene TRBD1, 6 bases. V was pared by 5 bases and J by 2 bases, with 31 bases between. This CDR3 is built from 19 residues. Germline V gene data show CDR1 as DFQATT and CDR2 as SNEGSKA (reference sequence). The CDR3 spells CSAYLTGTPALLDPYEQYF. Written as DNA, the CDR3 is TGCAGTGCTTACCTCACCGGGACACCAGCCCTTCTCGATCCCTACGAGCAGTACTTC.

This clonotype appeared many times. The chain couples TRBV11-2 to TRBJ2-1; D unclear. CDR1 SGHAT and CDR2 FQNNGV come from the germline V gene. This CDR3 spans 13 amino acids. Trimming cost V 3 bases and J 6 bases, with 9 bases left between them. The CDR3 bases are TGTGCCAGCAGCTTTCCGGGCTCCAATGAGCAGTTCTTC. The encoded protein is CASSFPGSNEQFF.

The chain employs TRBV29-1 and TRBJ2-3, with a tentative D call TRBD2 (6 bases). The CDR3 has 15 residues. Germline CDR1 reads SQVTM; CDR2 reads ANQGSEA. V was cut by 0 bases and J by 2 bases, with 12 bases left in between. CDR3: CSVEDMGDSTDTQYF. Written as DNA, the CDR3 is TGCAGCGTTGAAGATATGGGGGACTCCACAGATACGCAGTATTTT.

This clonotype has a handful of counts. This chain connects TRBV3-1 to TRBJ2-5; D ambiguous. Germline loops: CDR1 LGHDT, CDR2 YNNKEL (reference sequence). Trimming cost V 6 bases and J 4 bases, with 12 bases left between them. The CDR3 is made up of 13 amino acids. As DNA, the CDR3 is TGTGCCAGCAGACGGACCAAACTAGAGACCCAGTACTTC. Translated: CASRRTKLETQYF.

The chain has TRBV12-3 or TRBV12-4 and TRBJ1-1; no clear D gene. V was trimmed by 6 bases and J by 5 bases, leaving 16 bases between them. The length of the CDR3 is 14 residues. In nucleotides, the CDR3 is TGTGCCAGCAGGCGACGGGTCGGAGATACTGAAGCTTTCTTT. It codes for CASRRRVGDTEAFF.

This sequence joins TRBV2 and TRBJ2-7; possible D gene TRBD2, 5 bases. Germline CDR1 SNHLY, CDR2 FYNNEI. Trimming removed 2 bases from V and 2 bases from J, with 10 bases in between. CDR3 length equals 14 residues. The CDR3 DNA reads TGTGCCAGCAGTGAAAGAGGGCGGCCCTACGAGCAGTACTTC. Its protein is CASSERGRPYEQYF.

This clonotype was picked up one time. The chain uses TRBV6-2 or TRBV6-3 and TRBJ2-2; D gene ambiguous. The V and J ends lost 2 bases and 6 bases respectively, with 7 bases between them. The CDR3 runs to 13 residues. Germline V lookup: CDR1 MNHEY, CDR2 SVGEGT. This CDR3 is CASSYRGPGELFF. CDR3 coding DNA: TGTGCCAGCAGTTACCGCGGCCCCGGGGAGCTGTTTTTT.

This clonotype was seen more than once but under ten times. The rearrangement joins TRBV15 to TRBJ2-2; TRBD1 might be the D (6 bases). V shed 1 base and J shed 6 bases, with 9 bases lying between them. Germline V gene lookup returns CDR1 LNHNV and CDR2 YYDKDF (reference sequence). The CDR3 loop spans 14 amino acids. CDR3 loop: CATSRVGGPGELFF. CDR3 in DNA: TGTGCCACCAGCAGAGTAGGGGGTCCCGGGGAGCTGTTTTTT.

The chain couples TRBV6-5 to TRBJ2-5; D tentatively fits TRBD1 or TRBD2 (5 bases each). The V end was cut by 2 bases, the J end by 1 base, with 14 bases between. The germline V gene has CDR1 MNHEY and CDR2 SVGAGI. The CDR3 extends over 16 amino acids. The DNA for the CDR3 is TGTGCCAGCAGTTACCCCGCGGGTGGGGGCCAAGAGACCCAGTACTTC. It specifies CASSYPAGGGQETQYF.

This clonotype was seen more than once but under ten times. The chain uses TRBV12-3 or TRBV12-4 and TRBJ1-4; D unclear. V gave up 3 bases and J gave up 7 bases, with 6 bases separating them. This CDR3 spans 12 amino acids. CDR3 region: CASSFPREKLFF. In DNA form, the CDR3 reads TGTGCCAGCAGTTTTCCACGTGAAAAACTGTTTTTT.

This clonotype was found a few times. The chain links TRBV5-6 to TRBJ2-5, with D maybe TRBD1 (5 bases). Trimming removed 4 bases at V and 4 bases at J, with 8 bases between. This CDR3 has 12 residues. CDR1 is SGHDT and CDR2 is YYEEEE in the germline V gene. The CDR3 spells CASSKGSETQYF. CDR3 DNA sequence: TGTGCCAGCAGCAAGGGGTCAGAGACCCAGTACTTC.

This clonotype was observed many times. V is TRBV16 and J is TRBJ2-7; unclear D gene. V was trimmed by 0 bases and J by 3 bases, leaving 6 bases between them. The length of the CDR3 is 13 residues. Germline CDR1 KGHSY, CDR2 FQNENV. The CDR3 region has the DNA TGTGCCAGCAGCCAATCTACGTACTACGAGCAGTACTTC. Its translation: CASSQSTYYEQYF.

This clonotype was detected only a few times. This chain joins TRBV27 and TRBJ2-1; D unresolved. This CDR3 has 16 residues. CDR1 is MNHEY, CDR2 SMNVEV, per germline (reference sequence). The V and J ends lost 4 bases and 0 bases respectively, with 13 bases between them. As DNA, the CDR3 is TGTGCCAGCAGTTATGTTTACAGTAACTCCTACAATGAGCAGTTCTTC. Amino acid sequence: CASSYVYSNSYNEQFF.

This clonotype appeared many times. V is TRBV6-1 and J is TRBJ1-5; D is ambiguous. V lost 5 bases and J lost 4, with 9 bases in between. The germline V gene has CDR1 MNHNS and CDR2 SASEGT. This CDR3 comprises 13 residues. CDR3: CASSKYLNQPQHF. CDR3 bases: TGTGCCAGCAGTAAATATCTGAATCAGCCCCAGCATTTT.

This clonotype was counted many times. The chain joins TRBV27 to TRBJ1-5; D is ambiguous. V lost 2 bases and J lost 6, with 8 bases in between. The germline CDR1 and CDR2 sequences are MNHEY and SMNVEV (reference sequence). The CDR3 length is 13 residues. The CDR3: CASSLGQIQPQHF. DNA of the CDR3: TGTGCCAGCAGTTTAGGTCAGATTCAGCCCCAGCATTTT.

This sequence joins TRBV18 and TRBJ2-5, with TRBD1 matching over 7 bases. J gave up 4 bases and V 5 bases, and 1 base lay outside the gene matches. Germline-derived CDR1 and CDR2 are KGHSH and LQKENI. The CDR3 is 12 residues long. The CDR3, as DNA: TGTGCCAGCTCAAGACAGGGAGAGACCCAGTACTTC. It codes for CASSRQGETQYF. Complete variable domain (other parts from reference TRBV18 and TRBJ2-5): NAGVMQNPRHLVRRRGQEARLRCSPMKGHSHVYWYRQLPEEGLKFMVYLQKENIIDESGMPKERFSAEFPKEGPSILRIQQVVRGDSAAYFCASSRQGETQYFGPGTRLLVL.